Following are 19 T cell receptor beta chains from one sample sequenced in a study of Tregs in tolerant kidney transplant recipients. TCRdb keeps only in-frame clones here, not all; method: immunoSEQ multiplex PCR. Of approximately 65,000 clones listed, less than 90% are singletons. The sample was CD4+ T cells from blood. The receptors were gathered from a human donor in good health.

The chain employs TRBV4-1 and TRBJ2-4; 8 positions agree with TRBD1. The V segment lost 5 bases and the J segment 0 bases; nucleotides outside the gene matches: 15. Germline assignment: CDR1 MGHRA and CDR2 YSYEKL. The CDR3 spans 19 residues. The CDR3 bases are TGCGCCAGCAGCAAGGGACAGGCCAAGGTTAAAGAAGCCAAAAACATTCAGTACTTC. It yields the protein CASSKGQAKVKEAKNIQYF.

This chain's CDR3 is CAISERRGALSGANVLTF. The DNA for the CDR3 is TGTGCCATCAGTGAGAGGAGGGGGGCCCTCTCTGGGGCCAACGTCCTGACTTTC. This chain joins TRBV10-3 and TRBJ2-6; D assignment may be TRBD1 or TRBD2 (6 bases each). In germline, CDR1 is ENHRY, CDR2 SYGVKD. Trimming removed 2 bases at V and 0 bases at J, with 14 bases between. CDR3 size: 18 residues.

This sequence joins TRBV4-3 and TRBJ2-3; D call uncertain. The germline V and J ends were trimmed by 2 bases and 1 base, with 13 bases remaining between them. This CDR3 region has 16 residues. Looked up from germline, CDR1 is LGHNA and CDR2 is YSLEER. For the CDR3, the DNA is TGCGCCAGCAGCCAAAAAGGACCCGGAGGCACAGATACGCAGTATTTT. It yields the protein CASSQKGPGGTDTQYF.

A remark on this clone: This specimen includes other DNA sequences encoding the same CDR3. The chain uses TRBV5-6 and TRBJ1-4, with 9 bases matching TRBD1. V trimming: 2 bases; J trimming: 3 bases; junction bases outside the gene matches: 8. The CDR3 totals 17 residues. Germline V gene sequence: CDR1 SGHDT, CDR2 YYEEEE. The CDR3 here is CASSLYAQGAANEKLFF. CDR3 DNA sequence: TGTGCCAGCAGCTTATATGCACAGGGGGCGGCTAATGAAAAACTGTTTTTT.

This sequence joins TRBV5-4 and TRBJ1-2; 7 nucleotides agree with TRBD1. Germline trimming cut 4 bases from V and 8 bases from J; bases unmatched to any gene: 11. The germline CDR1 and CDR2 sequences are SGHNT and YYREEE (reference sequence). The CDR3 spans 14 residues. The DNA of the CDR3 is TGTGCCAGCAGCCCCCGCCTAACAGGGGTAGGCTACACCTTC. Translating it yields CASSPRLTGVGYTF.

The rearrangement uses TRBV5-8 and TRBJ1-4; D is possibly TRBD1 (5 bases). The ends were cut back, 1 base at V and 5 bases at J, with 15 bases in the middle. The V gene's germline CDR1 is SGHTS and CDR2 YDEGEE. CDR3 size: 16 residues. The CDR3 sequence: CASSLLRGRINEKLFF. CDR3 coding DNA: TGTGCCAGCAGCTTGTTGAGGGGTAGGATAAATGAAAAACTGTTTTTT.

V and J are TRBV10-3 and TRBJ2-1; 12 bases match TRBD2. The CDR3 totals 15 residues. The V and J ends lost 3 bases and 8 bases, in that order; junction bases with no gene match: 5. Germline V gives CDR1 ENHRY, CDR2 SYGVKD. CDR3 residues: CAISDPTSGGYEQFF. CDR3 DNA: TGTGCCATCAGTGACCCAACTAGCGGGGGGTATGAGCAGTTCTTC.

V gene TRBV19 combines with J gene TRBJ1-4, with D hard to call. There are 13 residues in the CDR3. The germline V gene has CDR1 LNHDA and CDR2 SQIVND (reference sequence). The V and J ends lost 8 bases and 4 bases respectively, with 11 bases between them. CDR3 DNA: TGTGCCAGTTGGCGGAGAGATAATGAAAAACTGTTTTTT. Protein product: CASWRRDNEKLFF. Based on the CDR3 plus reference TRBV19 and TRBJ1-4, the full variable domain is DGGITQSPKYLFRKEGQNVTLSCEQNLNHDAMYWYRQDPGQGLRLIYYSQIVNDFQKGDIAEGYSVSREKKESFPLTVTSAQKNPTAFYLCASWRRDNEKLFFGSGTQLSVL.

J is TRBJ2-3 and V is TRBV11-3; D might be TRBD1 or TRBD2, each matching 5 bases. V shed 3 bases and J shed 5 bases, with 15 bases lying between them. Germline V gives CDR1 SGHNT, CDR2 YENEEA. The CDR3 spans 15 residues. The CDR3 nucleotides are TGTGCCAGCAGCTTTTCAACGGGACGGGAAGATACGCAGTATTTT. This encodes CASSFSTGREDTQYF.

The chain couples TRBV7-2 to TRBJ1-1, with D unclear. This CDR3 comprises 15 residues. V was cut by 1 base and J by 0 bases, with 9 bases left in between. Germline V gene data show CDR1 as SGHTA and CDR2 as FQGNSA. CDR3 in amino acids: CASSLDWGLNTEAFF. The CDR3 DNA reads as TGTGCCAGCAGCTTAGACTGGGGTTTGAACACTGAAGCTTTCTTT. The full variable domain, rest sourced from reference TRBV7-2 and TRBJ1-1, is GAGVSQSPSNKVTEKGKDVELRCDPISGHTALYWYRQSLGQGLEFLIYFQGNSAPDKSGLPSDRFSAERTGGSVSTLTIQRTQQEDSAVYLCASSLDWGLNTEAFFGQGTRLTVV.

The chain couples TRBV10-3 to TRBJ2-7; a possible D gene is TRBD2 (6 bases). CDR1 ENHRY and CDR2 SYGVKD come from the germline V gene. The CDR3 length is 16 residues. Trimming shortened V by 2 bases and J by 0 bases, and 14 bases separated the two germline ends. In DNA, the CDR3 is TGTGCCATCAGTGAGGGAGGGGAGCTTGGCTCCTACGAGCAGTACTTC. It encodes CAISEGGELGSYEQYF.

This clone was observed once. This CDR3 is also generated by other DNA sequences in the sample. The genes are TRBV5-6 and TRBJ2-6; D ambiguous. V was trimmed by 2 bases and J by 2 bases, leaving 8 bases between them. Per the germline V gene, CDR1 is SGHDT and CDR2 is YYEEEE. CDR3 size: 15 residues. The CDR3 protein is CASSLISAGANVLTF. The CDR3 DNA follows: TGTGCCAGCAGCTTAATTTCAGCTGGGGCCAACGTCCTGACTTTC.

The genes are TRBV5-6 and TRBJ2-5, with D possibly being TRBD1 (6 bases). The CDR3 contains 14 residues. The V gene's germline CDR1 is SGHDT and CDR2 YYEEEE. Deletions cut 4 bases from V and 1 base from J, with 11 bases between. Here the CDR3 reads CASSLTGPQETQYF. In DNA form, the CDR3 reads TGTGCCAGCAGCCTCACAGGGCCCCAAGAGACCCAGTACTTC.

The chain uses TRBV6-5 and TRBJ1-2; D remains ambiguous. V was trimmed by 8 bases and J by 8 bases, leaving 9 bases between them. The CDR3 length is 10 residues. The germline gives CDR1 MNHEY, CDR2 SVGAGI. The CDR3 here is CASSKGGYTF. The CDR3 DNA follows: TGTGCCAGCTCGAAAGGGGGCTACACCTTC.

The V gene is TRBV4-1, the J gene TRBJ1-1; D is uncertain. Germline-derived CDR1 and CDR2 are MGHRA and YSYEKL. V dropped 4 bases and J dropped 8 bases, with 17 bases sitting between them. The CDR3 loop spans 14 amino acids. The CDR3: CASSPFGGLTEAFF. The CDR3, as DNA: TGCGCCAGCAGCCCATTCGGAGGTTTGACCGAAGCTTTCTTT.

The rearrangement links TRBV6-5 to TRBJ1-3; tentatively, D is TRBD1 (6 bases). Looked up from germline, CDR1 is MNHEY and CDR2 is SVGAGI. V dropped 6 bases and J dropped 4 bases, with 16 bases sitting between them. The CDR3 contains 15 residues. CDR3 DNA: TGTGCCAGCAGGAGAACCGGGACACAGGGAAACACCATATATTTT. It translates to CASRRTGTQGNTIYF.

The table lists this clone with a count of one. V usage is TRBV7-2 and J usage is TRBJ2-5; TRBD1 agrees at 10 bases. Losses at the gene ends were 1 base for V and 3 bases for J; bases not matched to a gene: 5. The V gene's germline CDR1 is SGHTA and CDR2 FQGNSA. This CDR3 spans 16 amino acids. The CDR3 sequence is CASSLVIGTGEETQYF. The CDR3 coding sequence is TGTGCCAGCAGCTTAGTGATTGGGACAGGGGAAGAGACCCAGTACTTC.

The chain couples TRBV9 to TRBJ2-3; 13 bases are shared with TRBD2. Germline trimming cut 0 bases from V and 4 bases from J; bases unmatched to any gene: 5. Per the germline V gene, CDR1 is SGDLS and CDR2 is YYNGEE. The CDR3 is made up of 17 amino acids. CDR3 sequence reads: CASSVGLAGGPPDTQYF. In DNA, the CDR3 is TGTGCCAGCAGCGTAGGACTAGCGGGGGGACCGCCAGATACGCAGTATTTT. Using reference TRBV9 and TRBJ2-3 for the parts outside the CDR3, the full variable domain is DSGVTQTPKHLITATGQRVTLRCSPRSGDLSVYWYQQSLDQGLQFLIQYYNGEERAKGNILERFSAQQFPDLHSELNLSSLELGDSALYFCASSVGLAGGPPDTQYFGPGTRLTVL.

This chain joins TRBV4-1 and TRBJ2-1, with TRBD2 identical over 8 bases. The CDR3 sequence is 14 residues long. Germline CDR1 and CDR2: MGHRA and YSYEKL. After removal of 4 bases from V and 10 bases from J, the junction contained 9 bases not matched to a gene. CDR3 loop: CASSRAAGVDEQFF. The CDR3 DNA sequence: TGCGCCAGCAGCCGGGCAGCGGGAGTTGACGAGCAGTTCTTC.